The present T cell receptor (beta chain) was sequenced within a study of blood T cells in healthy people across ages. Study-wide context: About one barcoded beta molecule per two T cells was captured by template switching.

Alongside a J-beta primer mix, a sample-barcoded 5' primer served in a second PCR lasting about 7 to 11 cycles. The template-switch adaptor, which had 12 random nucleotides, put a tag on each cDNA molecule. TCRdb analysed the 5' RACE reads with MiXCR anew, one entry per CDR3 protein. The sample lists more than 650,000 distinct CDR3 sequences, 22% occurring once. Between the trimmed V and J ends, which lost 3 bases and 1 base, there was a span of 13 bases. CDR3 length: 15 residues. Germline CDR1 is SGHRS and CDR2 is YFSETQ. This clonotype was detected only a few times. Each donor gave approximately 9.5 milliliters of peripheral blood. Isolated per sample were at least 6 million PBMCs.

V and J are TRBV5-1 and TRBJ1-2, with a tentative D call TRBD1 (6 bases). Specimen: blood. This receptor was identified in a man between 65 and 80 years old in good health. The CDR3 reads CASSWGAGGNYGYTF. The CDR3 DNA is TGCGCCAGCAGCTGGGGGGCTGGGGGTAACTATGGCTACACCTTC.